Listed below are T cell receptor beta chains from one sample, sequenced in a study of T cells after somatic rescue of genetic block. Generated by immunoSEQ multiplex PCR, the TCRdb table keeps only in-frame clones and is missing some. The sample contains roughly 58,000 clones, roughly 96% of which appear only once. Sequencing was done on a sample of peripheral blood mononuclear cells (PBMCs). The origin of the receptors is a child under two years old. The CDR3 runs from the conserved cysteine through the conserved F or W. Fields, in order: V gene, D gene, clone size, J gene, CDR3 DNA, CDR3 protein. D genes are given only for firm matches. Some rows have no size entry. The others give once, few or many, or a class for an expanded clone.

TRBV21-1	NA	NA	TRBJ2-1	TGTGCCAGCAGCAAAGCGCCGAGCGGAGACCCCCATGAGCAGTTCTTC	CASSKAPSGDPHEQFF
TRBV15	NA	NA	TRBJ2-3	TGTGCCACCAGCAGAGTACGAGATAGCACAGATACGCAGTATTTT	CATSRVRDSTDTQYF
TRBV29-1	NA	NA	TRBJ2-3	TGCAGTTTCCCAGGGGTCACAGATACGCAGTATTTT	CSFPGVTDTQYF
TRBV4-3	NA	NA	TRBJ2-3	TGCGCCAGCAGCCAGGGCCTCACAGATACGCAGTATTTT	CASSQGLTDTQYF
TRBV10-3	NA	NA	TRBJ2-1	TGTGCCGGGGGTAGCTCCTACAATGAGCAGTTCTTC	CAGGSSYNEQFF
TRBV12-5	TRBD2	NA	TRBJ2-5	TGTGCTAGTGCCCTGACTAGCGGGAGAATCGGGGGAGAGACCCAGTACTTC	CASALTSGRIGGETQYF
TRBV28	TRBD2	once	TRBJ2-1	TGTGCCAGCAGGACCCCGACTAGCGAGTATGAGCAGTTCTTC	CASRTPTSEYEQFF
TRBV5-1	TRBD2	once	TRBJ2-2	TGCGCCAGCAGCCTTAGCGGGAGAGGGACCGGGGAGCTGTTTTTT	CASSLSGRGTGELFF
TRBV30	TRBD2	NA	TRBJ2-5	TGTGCCTGGAGTGGAACAGGGGCCCTAGCGGGAGGCTGGGAGACCCAGTACTTC	CAWSGTGALAGGWETQYF
TRBV30	NA	NA	TRBJ2-5	TGTGCCTGGAGTGTGGTGGTAACTCAAGAGACCCAGTACTTC	CAWSVVVTQETQYF
TRBV10-2	TRBD2	NA	TRBJ2-1	TGCGCCAGCAGTGGGCCTAGCGGGAGCTCCTACAATGAGCAGTTCTTC	CASSGPSGSSYNEQFF
TRBV9	TRBD2	NA	TRBJ2-2	TGTGCCAGCAGCGTAGCCCTAGCGGGAAGCACCGGGGAGCTGTTTTTT	CASSVALAGSTGELFF
TRBV7-9	TRBD2	once	TRBJ2-1	TGTGCCAGCAGCTTGACTAGCGGGAGGGCCAATGAGCAGTTCTTC	CASSLTSGRANEQFF
TRBV19	NA	NA	TRBJ2-7	TGTGCCAGTAGTATGGGCAGGGCCTCCTACGAGCAGTACTTC	CASSMGRASYEQYF
TRBV4-1	NA	NA	TRBJ1-3	TGCGCCAGCAGCCAACTTGTTGGAGGGGGTATTGGAAACACCATATATTTT	CASSQLVGGGIGNTIYF
TRBV27	TRBD2	once	TRBJ2-3	TGTGCCAGCAGCGGGACTAGCGGGTCCAGTACGCAGTATTTT	CASSGTSGSSTQYF
TRBV6-1	TRBD2	NA	TRBJ2-7	TGTGCCAGCAGCCGGACTAGAGAGAAGCAGTACTTC	CASSRTREKQYF
TRBV4-1	NA	NA	TRBJ2-7	TGCGCCAGCAGCCGAAGCGGGCCGAGCTCCTACGAGCAGTACTTC	CASSRSGPSSYEQYF
TRBV6-5	TRBD1	NA	TRBJ1-1	TGTGCCAGCAGTGGACAGGGGAACACTGAAGCTTTCTTT	CASSGQGNTEAFF
TRBV7-7	NA	NA	TRBJ2-5	TGTGCTAGCAGCTCAGGGGAGACCCAGTACTTC	CASSSGETQYF
TRBV7-8	NA	NA	TRBJ2-7	TGTGCCAGCAGCTTATCGTACAGGGACGGCGAGCAGTACTTC	CASSLSYRDGEQYF
TRBV27	NA	NA	TRBJ2-1	TGTGCCAGCAGTATTGGCCCGGGGTACAATGAGCAGTTCTTC	CASSIGPGYNEQFF
TRBV5-1	TRBD2	once	TRBJ2-7	TGCGCCAGCAGCTTAGGTACTAGCGGGAGCGAGCAGTACTTC	CASSLGTSGSEQYF
TRBV6-5	NA	NA	TRBJ1-6	TGTGCCAGCAGTTACCACGGGCCCCATAATTCACCCCTCCACTTT	CASSYHGPHNSPLHF
TRBV7-3	NA	NA	TRBJ2-3	TGTGCCAGCAGCTTAATCCCCCCAGATACGCAGTATTTT	CASSLIPPDTQYF
TRBV6-5	NA	NA	TRBJ1-1	TGTGCCAGCAGTCGAGGGGACCTGAACACTGAAGCTTTCTTT	CASSRGDLNTEAFF